This record looks at one TCR beta chain sequence and its context. In the PCR, 60 Vbeta and 13 Jbeta primers were used. The protocol was immunoSEQ multiplex PCR, while the TCRdb copy is restricted to in-frame clones and leaves out a portion. The sample contains more than 150,000 clones, about 80% of which appear only once. The CDR3 has 18 residues. Germline-derived CDR1 and CDR2 are LGHNT and FRNRAP. V gave up 6 bases and J gave up 4 bases; unmatched junction bases: 10. The data were obtained in a study of cytomegalovirus exposure and HLA in healthy donors. The chain has TRBV12-5 and TRBJ2-2; 14 positions agree with TRBD2. The sample comprised PBMCs. The sequence came from a woman aged 50 to 65 in good health and CMV-seropositive. This CDR3 reads CASGPGTSGGSSTGELFF. The CDR3 DNA follows: TGTGCTAGTGGGCCCGGGACTAGCGGGGGCTCGAGCACCGGGGAGCTGTTTTTT.